What follows are 23 T cell receptor beta chains derived from one specimen sequenced in a study of cytomegalovirus exposure and HLA in healthy donors. With 60 Vbeta and 13 Jbeta primers, the PCR was carried out. The protocol was immunoSEQ multiplex PCR, while the TCRdb copy is restricted to in-frame clones and leaves out a portion. This sample has fewer than 150,000 clones, with approximately 76% found just once. Sequencing used PBMCs. Receptors were obtained from a man in his 60s in good health and CMV-seropositive.

J is TRBJ1-5 and V is TRBV19; 8 nucleotides align to TRBD1. Germline V gene data show CDR1 as LNHDA and CDR2 as SQIVND (reference sequence). Unmatched junction bases numbered 13, after V lost 4 bases and J lost 2 bases. The CDR3 extends over 18 amino acids. The CDR3 nucleotides are TGTGCCAGTAGTACCACGGACAGGGCTGTATCGGGCAATCAGCCCCAGCATTTT. Its translation: CASSTTDRAVSGNQPQHF. The full variable domain, rest sourced from reference TRBV19 and TRBJ1-5, is DGGITQSPKYLFRKEGQNVTLSCEQNLNHDAMYWYRQDPGQGLRLIYYSQIVNDFQKGDIAEGYSVSREKKESFPLTVTSAQKNPTAFYLCASSTTDRAVSGNQPQHFGDGTRLSIL.

CDR3 DNA: TGTGCCAGCAGCGTGAGTCGGGACAGGGGTTATAATTCACCCCTCCACTTT. Protein sequence: CASSVSRDRGYNSPLHF. This chain links TRBV9 with TRBJ1-6; TRBD1 aligns across 10 bases. This CDR3 region has 17 residues. With V trimmed by 2 bases and J by 4 bases, 6 bases remained unmatched. Germline V gene sequence: CDR1 SGDLS, CDR2 YYNGEE.

J is TRBJ1-2 and V is TRBV9; 9 nucleotides match TRBD1. The CDR3 is 17 amino acids. From germline, CDR1 is SGDLS and CDR2 YYNGEE. V dropped 2 bases and J dropped 3; count of bases not matched to a gene: 11. The CDR3 here is CASSVNRDRETYYGYTF. In DNA, the CDR3 is TGTGCCAGCAGCGTGAACCGGGACAGGGAAACCTACTATGGCTACACCTTC.

This sequence joins TRBV28 and TRBJ2-3, with 8 bases that match TRBD1. V was pared by 9 bases and J by 1 base, with 12 bases of the junction left unmatched. CDR1 and CDR2 (germline): MDHEN, SYDVKM. This CDR3 comprises 16 residues. The CDR3 reads CASLPVRGRRTDTQYF. The CDR3 DNA follows: TGTGCCAGTCTCCCGGTCAGGGGGCGACGCACAGATACGCAGTATTTT.

On this clone: The junction does not match germline at one end; this may be a read error. The J gene is TRBJ2-7, the V gene TRBV5-3; tentative D call: TRBD2 (6 bases). TRBV5-3 is annotated as an ORF whose role is uncertain. The CDR3 has 18 amino acids. CDR3 region: CTRSLSSAYRASVYEQYF. CDR3 nucleotides: TGTACCAGAAGCTTGAGTTCGGCTTATAGGGCTAGCGTTTACGAGCAGTACTTC.

CDR3 residues: CASSQGAEAFF. In DNA, the CDR3 is TGTGCCAGCAGCCAAGGGGCTGAAGCTTTCTTT. The chain has TRBV7-3 and TRBJ1-1; TRBD1 is a possible D gene (5 bases). V was trimmed by 5 bases and J by 6 bases, leaving 7 bases between them. This CDR3 has 11 amino acids. Germline V gene lookup returns CDR1 SGHTA and CDR2 FQGTGA. Full variable domain (remainder filled in from reference TRBV7-3 and TRBJ1-1): GAGVSQTPSNKVTEKGKYVELRCDPISGHTALYWYRQSLGQGPEFLIYFQGTGAADDSGLPNDRFFAVRPEGSVSTLKIQRTERGDSAVYLCASSQGAEAFFGQGTRLTVV.

This clone was observed at least ten times. V is TRBV13 and J is TRBJ1-2; D may be TRBD1 (5 bases). The germline gives CDR1 PRHDT, CDR2 FYEKMQ (reference sequence). Trimming left V 5 bases short and J 3 bases short, with 13 bases between. CDR3 size: 14 residues. The CDR3 sequence is CASSQPGTDYGYTF. The CDR3 region has the DNA TGTGCCAGCAGCCAACCCGGGACTGACTATGGCTACACCTTC.

The V gene is TRBV12-5, the J gene TRBJ2-1, with TRBD2 as a possible D gene (5 bases). Germline CDR1 reads LGHNT; CDR2 reads FRNRAP. The germline V and J ends were trimmed by 0 bases and 0 bases, with 24 bases remaining between them. The CDR3 extends over 21 amino acids. DNA for the CDR3: TGTGCTAGTGGTTTGGTGATTGAAGGAATTCGAGGACTGAGCTCCTACAATGAGCAGTTCTTC. Its protein is CASGLVIEGIRGLSSYNEQFF. Full variable domain (rest looked up from reference TRBV12-5 and TRBJ2-1): DARVTQTPRHKVTEMGQEVTMRCQPILGHNTVFWYRQTMMQGLELLAYFRNRAPLDDSGMPKDRFSAEMPDATLATLKIQPSEPRDSAVYFCASGLVIEGIRGLSSYNEQFFGPGTRLTVL.

CDR3 sequence reads: CAYGQGGQPQHF. As DNA, the CDR3 is TGTGCCTACGGACAGGGGGGTCAGCCCCAGCATTTT. V is TRBV30 and J is TRBJ1-5, with 10 bases lining up with TRBD1. After removal of 7 bases from V and 6 bases from J, the junction contained 3 bases not matched to a gene. Germline assignment: CDR1 GTSNPN and CDR2 SVGIG (reference sequence). The CDR3 is 12 residues long.

This clone appeared a single time. J is TRBJ2-3 and V is TRBV18, with TRBD1 identical over 10 bases. The length of the CDR3 is 17 residues. V lost 4 bases to trimming and J lost 3 bases; unmatched junction nucleotides: 10. Germline CDR1 is KGHSH and CDR2 is LQKENI. The CDR3 bases are TGTGCCAGCTCACTCGGAGCGGGACAGGGGCCAACAGATACGCAGTATTTT. Protein sequence: CASSLGAGQGPTDTQYF. Full variable domain (remainder filled in from reference TRBV18 and TRBJ2-3): NAGVMQNPRHLVRRRGQEARLRCSPMKGHSHVYWYRQLPEEGLKFMVYLQKENIIDESGMPKERFSAEFPKEGPSILRIQQVVRGDSAAYFCASSLGAGQGPTDTQYFGPGTRLTVL.

This sequence joins TRBV5-1 and TRBJ1-2; weak D call: TRBD1 (5 bases). Trimming took 3 bases from V and 4 from J, leaving 13 bases between them. Germline V gene data show CDR1 as SGHRS and CDR2 as YFSETQ. The CDR3 is made up of 14 amino acids. The CDR3 bases are TGCGCCAGCAGCTCGTCCACGGGGGGCTATGGCTACACCTTC. Translated: CASSSSTGGYGYTF. Full variable domain (missing parts from reference TRBV5-1 and TRBJ1-2): KAGVTQTPRYLIKTRGQQVTLSCSPISGHRSVSWYQQTPGQGLQFLFEYFSETQRNKGNFPGRFSGRQFSNSRSEMNVSTLELGDSALYLCASSSSTGGYGYTFGSGTRLTVV.

The chain has TRBV19 and TRBJ1-5; TRBD1 might be the D (6 bases). Germline V gene sequence: CDR1 LNHDA, CDR2 SQIVND (reference sequence). V lost 10 bases and J 5 bases, leaving 21 bases between the germline ends. The CDR3 has 15 amino acids. The CDR3 loop is CATSLISGDHQPQHF. For the CDR3, the DNA is TGTGCCACCAGTCTGATCTCAGGGGACCATCAGCCCCAGCATTTT.

The chain couples TRBV2 to TRBJ1-2, with 9 bases lining up with TRBD1. The germline CDR1 and CDR2 sequences are SNHLY and FYNNEI. The J segment lost 4 bases and the V segment lost 3 bases, leaving 3 bases of the junction unmatched. This CDR3 region has 14 residues. CDR3 region: CASSEGQGGYGYTF. In DNA, the CDR3 is TGTGCCAGCAGTGAGGGACAGGGAGGCTATGGCTACACCTTC.

The chain has TRBV10-3 and TRBJ2-7; D gene uncertain. Between the trimmed V and J ends, which lost 4 bases and 2 bases, there was a span of 15 bases. This CDR3 has 15 amino acids. Per the germline V gene, CDR1 is ENHRY and CDR2 is SYGVKD. The CDR3 coding sequence is TGTGCCATCAGTGGACCCCGAGACGGAGCCTACGAGCAGTACTTC. Protein product: CAISGPRDGAYEQYF.

The rearrangement joins TRBV4-1 to TRBJ2-1, with 8 bases aligning to TRBD1. J gave up 7 bases and V 6 bases, and 5 bases lay outside the gene matches. CDR1 is MGHRA and CDR2 is YSYEKL in the germline V gene. The CDR3 has 13 residues. The CDR3: CASRPWTGNEQFF. The CDR3, as DNA: TGCGCCAGCAGGCCCTGGACAGGGAATGAGCAGTTCTTC.

The chain combines TRBV29-1 with TRBJ1-1; no firm D call. Germline V gives CDR1 SQVTM, CDR2 ANQGSEA. Trimming left V 4 bases short and J 1 base short, with 10 bases between. The CDR3 has 13 amino acids. The CDR3: CSVVAGRNTEAFF. CDR3 in DNA: TGCAGCGTTGTCGCTGGGAGGAACACTGAAGCTTTCTTT.

Worth noting for this clone: The junction and the germline gene differ at one end; a read error may be behind it. The V and J genes are TRBV7-3 and TRBJ1-1, with D maybe TRBD1 (5 bases). The CDR3 runs to 15 residues. Germline assignment: CDR1 SGHTA and CDR2 FQGTGA. CDR3 sequence reads: CASSHQGSTNTEAFF. The DNA of the CDR3 is TGCGCCAGCAGCCACCAGGGCAGTACGAACACTGAAGCTTTCTTT.

The sample holds a few counts of this clone. The V call is TRBV21-1, the J call TRBJ2-7; TRBD1, the D gene given by the table, was not confirmed from the DNA. TRBV21-1 is termed a pseudogene. The CDR3 consists of 13 residues. For the CDR3, the DNA is TGTGCCAGCAGCAGAACAGGGGCATGGGAGCAGTACTTC. As protein: CASSRTGAWEQYF.

The chain employs TRBV7-2 and TRBJ1-2; 7 nucleotides align to TRBD1. The germline gives CDR1 SGHTA, CDR2 FQGNSA. V shed 0 bases, J shed 1 base, and the junction held 2 bases outside the gene matches. This CDR3 is built from 15 residues. CDR3 loop: CASSLAGTVNYGYTF. CDR3 nucleotide sequence: TGTGCCAGCAGCTTAGCCGGGACAGTTAACTATGGCTACACCTTC.

The chain recombines TRBV10-3 with TRBJ1-5; D might be TRBD1 (5 bases). The germline V gene has CDR1 ENHRY and CDR2 SYGVKD. This CDR3 region has 15 residues. The germline V and J ends were trimmed by 0 bases and 7 bases, with 13 bases remaining between them. CDR3 nucleotide sequence: TGTGCCATCAGTGAGTCGAGAGGGCGGGGGCAGCCCCAGCATTTT. As protein: CAISESRGRGQPQHF.

This clone was found once. The chain uses TRBV6-5 and TRBJ1-4, with unresolved D. Germline assignment: CDR1 MNHEY and CDR2 SVGAGI. The V end lost 0 bases, the J end lost 8 bases, and 10 bases lay between the germline ends. The CDR3 runs 14 residues. The CDR3 region has the DNA TGTGCCAGCAGTTACTCCCCCGCGGGGGAAAAACTGTTTTTT. This encodes CASSYSPAGEKLFF.

This clone was seen only once. The chain uses TRBV4-1 and TRBJ1-1; 7 bases map to TRBD1. The CDR3 totals 16 residues. Germline V gene sequence: CDR1 MGHRA, CDR2 YSYEKL. After removal of 5 bases from V and 2 bases from J, the junction contained 11 bases not matched to a gene. The CDR3 nucleotides are TGCGCCAGCAGCTCAGAATCGCGGACAGGAAACACTGAAGCTTTCTTT. Translated, it gives CASSSESRTGNTEAFF.

The J gene is TRBJ1-4, the V gene TRBV5-5, with 7 bases aligning to TRBD1. The CDR3 has 13 amino acids. The germline gives CDR1 SGHKS, CDR2 YYEKEE (reference sequence). Unmatched junction bases numbered 3, after V lost 5 bases and J lost 5 bases. The DNA for the CDR3 is TGTGCCAGCAGTCCGGGACAGAATGAAAAACTGTTTTTT. This codes for CASSPGQNEKLFF.